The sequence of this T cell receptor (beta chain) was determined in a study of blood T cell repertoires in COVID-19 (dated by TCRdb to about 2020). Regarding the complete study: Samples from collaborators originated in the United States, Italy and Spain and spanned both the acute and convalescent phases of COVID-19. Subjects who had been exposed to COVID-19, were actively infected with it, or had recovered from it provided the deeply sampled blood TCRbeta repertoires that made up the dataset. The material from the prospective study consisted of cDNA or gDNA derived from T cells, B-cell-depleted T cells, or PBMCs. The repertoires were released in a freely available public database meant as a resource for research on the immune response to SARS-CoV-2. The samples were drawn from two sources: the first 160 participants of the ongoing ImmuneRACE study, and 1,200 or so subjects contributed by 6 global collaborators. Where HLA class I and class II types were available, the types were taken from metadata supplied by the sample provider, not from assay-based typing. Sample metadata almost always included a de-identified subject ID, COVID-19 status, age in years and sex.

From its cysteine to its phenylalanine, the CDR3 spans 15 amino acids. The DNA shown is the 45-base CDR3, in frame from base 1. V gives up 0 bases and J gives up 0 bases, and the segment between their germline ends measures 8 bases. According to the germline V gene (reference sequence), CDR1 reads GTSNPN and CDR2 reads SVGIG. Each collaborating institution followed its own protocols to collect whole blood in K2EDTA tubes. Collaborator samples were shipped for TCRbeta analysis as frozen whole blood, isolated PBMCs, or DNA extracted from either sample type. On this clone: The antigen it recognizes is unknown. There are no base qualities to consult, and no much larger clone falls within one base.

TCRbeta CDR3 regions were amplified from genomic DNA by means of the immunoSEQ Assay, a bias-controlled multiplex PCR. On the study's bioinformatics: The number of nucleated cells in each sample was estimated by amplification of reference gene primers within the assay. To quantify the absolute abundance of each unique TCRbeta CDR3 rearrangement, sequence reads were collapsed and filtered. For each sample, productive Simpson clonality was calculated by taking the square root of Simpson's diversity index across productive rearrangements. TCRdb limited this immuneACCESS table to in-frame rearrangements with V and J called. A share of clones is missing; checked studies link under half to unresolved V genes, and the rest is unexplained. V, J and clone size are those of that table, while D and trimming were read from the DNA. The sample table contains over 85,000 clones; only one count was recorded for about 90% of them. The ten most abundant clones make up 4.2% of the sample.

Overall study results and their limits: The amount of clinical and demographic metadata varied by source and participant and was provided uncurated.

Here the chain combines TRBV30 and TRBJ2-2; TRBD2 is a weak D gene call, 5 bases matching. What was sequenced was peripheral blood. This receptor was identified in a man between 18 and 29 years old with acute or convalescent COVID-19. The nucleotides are TGTGCCTGGAGTGTGGACTCTGCGAACACCGGGGAGCTGTTTTTT. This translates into CAWSVDSANTGELFF.